The 21 T cell receptor beta chains below were found in one sample sequenced in a study of shared T cell receptors in the human thymus. Profiled with immunoSEQ multiplex PCR; TCRdb holds only in-frame clones, not every one. This sample has hundreds of thousands of clones, with about 89% found just once. The same sample was also studied in work on human thymus T cells.

The material sequenced was thymocytes. The receptor source for this set is a boy in the first two years of life with a congenital heart defect.

The chain couples TRBV6-4 to TRBJ2-5; TRBD2 matches at 10 bases. In germline, CDR1 is MRHNA, CDR2 SNTAGT. There are 15 residues in the CDR3. Trimming removed 3 bases from V and 2 bases from J; junction bases left unmatched: 3. The CDR3 nucleotides read TGTGCCAGCAGTGAAAGAGCGGGGGGGCAAGAGACCCAGTACTTC. It translates to CASSERAGGQETQYF.

This chain uses TRBV14 with TRBJ2-1; D possibly corresponds to TRBD2 (6 bases). CDR3 length: 15 residues. V shed 1 base and J shed 10 bases, with 17 bases lying between them. The germline V gene has CDR1 SGHDN and CDR2 FVKESK. The CDR3 is CASSQGDSGNGEQFF. The CDR3, as DNA: TGTGCCAGCAGCCAAGGGGATAGCGGCAACGGAGAGCAGTTCTTC.

The chain employs TRBV4-1 and TRBJ2-7; 10 bases are a match to TRBD2. Trimming cost V 1 base and J 3 bases; bases outside gene matches: 12. The CDR3 runs 18 residues. Germline V gene lookup returns CDR1 MGHRA and CDR2 YSYEKL. CDR3 residues: CASSQGEASGSLHYEQYF. The DNA for the CDR3 is TGCGCCAGCAGCCAAGGAGAGGCTAGCGGGAGTCTACACTACGAGCAGTACTTC.

V is TRBV30 and J is TRBJ2-1; 9 bases match TRBD1. CDR1 and CDR2 from the germline V gene are GTSNPN and SVGIG (reference sequence). This CDR3 comprises 21 residues. With 3 bases clipped from V and 6 bases from J, the junction kept 27 bases outside the gene matches. CDR3 residues: CAWRTSLGQGLKGHLGNEQFF. CDR3 sequence (DNA): TGTGCCTGGAGAACTTCTCTGGGACAGGGTTTAAAGGGACACCTCGGCAATGAGCAGTTCTTC.

The rearrangement links TRBV11-2 to TRBJ2-1, with a weak D call TRBD2 (5 bases). Germline V lookup: CDR1 SGHAT, CDR2 FQNNGV. This CDR3 region has 16 residues. Trimming took 5 bases from V and 0 from J, leaving 14 bases between them. The CDR3 spells CASSPPGGSSYNEQFF. The CDR3 coding sequence is TGTGCCAGCAGCCCCCCGGGCGGGTCCTCCTACAATGAGCAGTTCTTC.

This sequence joins TRBV7-9 and TRBJ2-7; 7 bases line up with TRBD2. The CDR3 sequence is 14 residues long. With V trimmed by 5 bases and J by 4 bases, 8 bases remained unmatched. Per germline, CDR1 SEHNR and CDR2 FQNEAQ (reference sequence). The CDR3 sequence: CASSPSSGAYEQYF. The CDR3 nucleotides are TGTGCCAGCAGCCCCAGCAGCGGGGCGTACGAGCAGTACTTC.

J is TRBJ1-5 and V is TRBV4-1; 7 nucleotides line up with TRBD1. The germline V gene encodes CDR1 MGHRA and CDR2 YSYEKL. Germline trimming cut 1 base from V and 5 bases from J; bases unmatched to any gene: 2. The CDR3 totals 14 residues. For the CDR3, the DNA is TGCGCCAGCAGCCAAGTCACAGGGGATCAGCCCCAGCATTTT. Its protein is CASSQVTGDQPQHF.

The chain combines TRBV4-3 with TRBJ2-1; 9 bases map to TRBD2. Losses at the gene ends were 1 base for V and 7 bases for J; bases not matched to a gene: 5. Germline values: CDR1 LGHNA, CDR2 YSLEER. The CDR3 is made up of 15 amino acids. The CDR3 DNA follows: TGCGCCAGCAGCCAAGCGGCGGGGGGGCCGAATGAGCAGTTCTTC. Protein product: CASSQAAGGPNEQFF.

The J gene is TRBJ2-4, the V gene TRBV9; 8 bases map to TRBD1. Germline V gene lookup returns CDR1 SGDLS and CDR2 YYNGEE. Unmatched junction bases numbered 15, after V lost 4 bases and J lost 3 bases. CDR3 length equals 18 residues. The CDR3 nucleotides read TGTGCCAGCAGCCCTCACGGGATCAGGGGGCTAGGCAAAAACATTCAGTACTTC. This gives the protein CASSPHGIRGLGKNIQYF.

The rearrangement links TRBV19 to TRBJ1-5; D might be TRBD1 (6 bases). This CDR3 has 13 amino acids. Trimming took 3 bases from V and 9 from J, leaving 12 bases between them. Germline lookup yields CDR1 LNHDA and CDR2 SQIVND (reference sequence). The CDR3 DNA sequence: TGTGCCAGTAGTATTGGGGGGGCGGGGCCCCAGCATTTT. Translated: CASSIGGAGPQHF.

This clone was seen a handful of times. The V call is TRBV5-1, the J call TRBJ1-5; D gene uncertain. Germline lookup yields CDR1 SGHRS and CDR2 YFSETQ. The CDR3 runs 15 residues. Trimming shortened V by 0 bases and J by 3 bases, and 10 bases separated the two germline ends. CDR3 DNA sequence: TGCGCCAGCAGCTTGGGGGCGCAAGACAATCAGCCCCAGCATTTT. It is translated as CASSLGAQDNQPQHF. The whole variable domain, filled in from reference TRBV5-1 and TRBJ1-5, reads KAGVTQTPRYLIKTRGQQVTLSCSPISGHRSVSWYQQTPGQGLQFLFEYFSETQRNKGNFPGRFSGRQFSNSRSEMNVSTLELGDSALYLCASSLGAQDNQPQHFGDGTRLSIL.

A single count supports this clone. The chain couples TRBV13 to TRBJ2-1, with TRBD2 as a possible D gene (5 bases). V shed 3 bases and J shed 6 bases, with 18 bases lying between them. The CDR3 runs 16 residues. CDR1 PRHDT and CDR2 FYEKMQ come from the germline V gene (reference sequence). Written as DNA, the CDR3 is TGTGCCAGCAGCTTTACACTAGTTCGTCGTGGCAATGAGCAGTTCTTC. This translates into CASSFTLVRRGNEQFF.

J is TRBJ2-1 and V is TRBV27, with 9 bases lining up with TRBD2. This CDR3 contains 17 residues. V lost 5 bases to trimming and J lost 2 bases; unmatched junction nucleotides: 10. CDR1 is MNHEY, CDR2 SMNVEV, per germline (reference sequence). Here the CDR3 reads CASSPWREGRPYNEQFF. CDR3 coding DNA: TGTGCCAGCAGTCCCTGGCGGGAGGGACGTCCCTACAATGAGCAGTTCTTC.

The chain links TRBV25-1 to TRBJ2-7; 12 nucleotides agree with TRBD2. Looked up from germline, CDR1 is MGHDK and CDR2 is SYGVNS. The junction had 2 bases not matched to a gene; V was cut back by 2 bases and J by 6 bases. The CDR3 length is 14 residues. The CDR3 DNA follows: TGTGCCAGCAGTGAAGGACTAGCGGGAATCGAGCAGTACTTC. It yields the protein CASSEGLAGIEQYF.

The rearrangement uses TRBV4-3 and TRBJ2-3, with 9 bases fitting TRBD1. The V and J ends lost 5 bases and 2 bases, in that order; junction bases with no gene match: 8. The CDR3 has 16 amino acids. CDR1 is LGHNA, CDR2 YSLEER, per germline. CDR3 nucleotide sequence: TGCGCCAGCAGCGTCCGGGACAGGGATCCCACAGATACGCAGTATTTT. Its protein product is CASSVRDRDPTDTQYF.

The V call is TRBV5-6, the J call TRBJ1-1; D may be TRBD1 (5 bases). Germline-derived CDR1 and CDR2 are SGHDT and YYEEEE. V lost 4 bases, J lost 7 bases, and 17 bases lay in between. The CDR3 sequence is 14 residues long. CDR3: CASSPDRQPSEAFF. DNA of the CDR3: TGTGCCAGCAGCCCAGACCGACAGCCCAGTGAAGCTTTCTTT.

A few counts support this clone. The chain links TRBV19 to TRBJ1-1; tentative D call: TRBD1 (5 bases). Trimming took off 2 bases at V and 4 bases at J, with 8 bases between the two ends. The germline gives CDR1 LNHDA, CDR2 SQIVND (reference sequence). CDR3 length equals 13 residues. CDR3 DNA sequence: TGTGCCAGTAGTATAAAGACAGCCACTGAAGCTTTCTTT. Encoded protein: CASSIKTATEAFF.

The chain is built from TRBV5-1 and TRBJ2-1, with 11 bases fitting TRBD2. The CDR3 extends over 17 amino acids. Germline V gene lookup returns CDR1 SGHRS and CDR2 YFSETQ. V dropped 0 bases and J dropped 4; count of bases not matched to a gene: 6. In DNA, the CDR3 is TGCGCCAGCAGCTTGGATCTAGCGGGGGGAACGTACAATGAGCAGTTCTTC. It yields the protein CASSLDLAGGTYNEQFF.

The chain recombines TRBV4-3 with TRBJ2-1; 13 positions match TRBD2. The V gene end was trimmed by 7 bases and the J gene end by 8 bases; junction bases not matched to a gene: 14. This CDR3 has 17 amino acids. CDR1 is LGHNA, CDR2 YSLEER, per germline. The CDR3: CASTPTRTSGREDEQFF. CDR3 nucleotide sequence: TGCGCCAGCACCCCCACTCGGACTAGCGGGAGAGAAGATGAGCAGTTCTTC.

This clone was seen just once. This rearrangement joins TRBV6-5 to TRBJ1-4, with D perhaps TRBD1 (6 bases). V was pared by 2 bases and J by 7 bases, with 14 bases between. Germline V gene lookup returns CDR1 MNHEY and CDR2 SVGAGI. There are 15 residues in the CDR3. CDR3 bases: TGTGCCAGCAGTTACACGGCAGGGGACGGTGAAAAACTGTTTTTT. Translated, it gives CASSYTAGDGEKLFF.

This chain links TRBV10-3 with TRBJ1-1, with 8 bases that match TRBD1. The J segment lost 0 bases and the V segment lost 3 bases, leaving 15 bases of the junction unmatched. Germline V CDR1 and CDR2: ENHRY, SYGVKD. The CDR3 length is 19 residues. The CDR3 nucleotides read TGTGCCATCAGTGATTCCCCGGACAGGGTGGACTCTATGAACACTGAAGCTTTCTTT. Translation: CAISDSPDRVDSMNTEAFF.